This TCR beta chain was identified in a study of T cell responses to AZD1222 COVID-19 vaccine. General observations from the study: The donor cohort was predominantly white British with a female majority, and clonal diversity may have been underestimated. Unmutated variant regions are reportedly the target of nearly half of TCRs that are spike-specific.

Sequenced by immunoSEQ multiplex PCR; TCRdb stores in-frame clones only, minus some. This sample has 150,000 or so clones, with around 86% found just once. The germline V gene has CDR1 LGHDT and CDR2 YNNKEL (reference sequence). The CDR3 loop spans 18 amino acids. V dropped 2 bases and J dropped 4; count of bases not matched to a gene: 11. To note about this clone: The target antigen is unknown.

The source was peripheral blood, collected on day 0 of AZD1222 vaccination. This chain joins TRBV3-1 (or the pseudogene TRBV3-2) and TRBJ1-5; 10 bases agree with TRBD1. This sequence originates from an adult in good health. For the CDR3, the DNA is TGTGCCAGCAGCCAAACGCCGGGGGACAGGGGTAGTAATCAGCCCCAGCATTTT. Translated, it gives CASSQTPGDRGSNQPQHF.